What follows are 9 T cell receptor beta chains derived from one specimen sequenced in a study of shared clonotypes between healthy human individuals. Method: immunoSEQ multiplex PCR; TCRdb's copy keeps in-frame clones and lacks some. Here the sample spans roughly 2 million clones, around 95% being singletons. The specimen was naive CD4+ T cells sorted from blood. Subset in this sample: CD45RA+ positively selected. These receptors originate from a man younger than 35 in good health.

Comment on this clone: The sample has other DNA sequences that encode this CDR3 too. The gene calls are TRBV11-2 and TRBJ1-2; 7 bases align to TRBD1. With V trimmed by 0 bases and J by 8 bases, 0 bases remained unmatched. This CDR3 has 12 residues. Germline V gene sequence: CDR1 SGHAT, CDR2 FQNNGV. Here the CDR3 reads CASSLDRGGYTF. The CDR3 DNA follows: TGTGCCAGCAGCTTAGACAGGGGGGGCTACACCTTC.

This rearrangement joins TRBV15 to TRBJ1-6; D may be TRBD1 (5 bases). CDR3 length: 16 amino acids. The ends were cut back, 3 bases at V and 10 bases at J, with 19 bases in the middle. The germline CDR1 and CDR2 sequences are LNHNV and YYDKDF (reference sequence). The CDR3 sequence is CATSRDPQGDGSPLHF. For the CDR3, the DNA is TGTGCCACCAGCAGGGATCCTCAGGGTGATGGGTCACCCCTCCACTTT.

The CDR3 spells CASALGPTRLNQPQHF. In DNA, the CDR3 is TGTGCCAGCGCATTGGGCCCAACTCGCCTTAATCAGCCCCAGCATTTT. The chain is built from TRBV7-2 and TRBJ1-5; D gene ambiguous. The length of the CDR3 is 16 residues. Germline V gives CDR1 SGHTA, CDR2 FQGNSA. V lost 8 bases to trimming and J lost 4 bases, with 21 bases between them.

This chain connects TRBV27 to TRBJ1-6; D remains ambiguous. The germline CDR1 and CDR2 sequences are MNHEY and SMNVEV (reference sequence). Trimming cost V 7 bases and J 5 bases, with 12 bases left between them. The CDR3 spans 14 residues. CDR3 DNA sequence: TGTGCCAGCACGGGAGGGTCCCATAATTCACCCCTCCACTTT. Its protein product is CASTGGSHNSPLHF.

The chain joins TRBV4-1 to TRBJ1-2; D may be TRBD1 (6 bases). The ends were cut back, 0 bases at V and 2 bases at J, with 13 bases in the middle. CDR3 length: 16 amino acids. Germline V lookup: CDR1 MGHRA, CDR2 YSYEKL. CDR3 sequence (DNA): TGCGCCAGCAGCCAAGATATGAGGGGGACCAACTATGGCTACACCTTC. Its translation is CASSQDMRGTNYGYTF.

This rearrangement joins TRBV5-1 to TRBJ2-7, with 9 bases matching TRBD2. Germline CDR1 reads SGHRS; CDR2 reads YFSETQ. Trimming removed 3 bases from V and 7 bases from J; junction bases left unmatched: 20. The length of the CDR3 is 18 residues. The CDR3 DNA is TGCGCCAGCAGCTCCACTCCCGGTGAGCTAGCGGGGAGGGGGGAGCAGTACTTC. This sequence encodes CASSSTPGELAGRGEQYF.

The chain employs TRBV25-1 and TRBJ1-5; D not certain. Germline lookup yields CDR1 MGHDK and CDR2 SYGVNS. The V end lost 3 bases, the J end lost 2 bases, and 8 bases lay between the germline ends. The CDR3 runs to 14 residues. CDR3 DNA: TGTGCCAGCAGTGATTCAAGGGGCAATCAGCCCCAGCATTTT. Translated: CASSDSRGNQPQHF.

J is TRBJ2-4 and V is TRBV5-6; 9 bases match TRBD2. Per germline, CDR1 SGHDT and CDR2 YYEEEE. This CDR3 has 18 amino acids. Trimming cost V 1 base and J 0 bases; bases outside gene matches: 8. In DNA, the CDR3 is TGTGCCAGCAGCTTGATTAGCGGGAGTGGGGGAGCCAAAAACATTCAGTACTTC. Amino acid sequence: CASSLISGSGGAKNIQYF.

In this sample, this clone turned up once. This chain links TRBV30 with TRBJ1-2, with D maybe TRBD1 (5 bases). Looked up from germline, CDR1 is GTSNPN and CDR2 is SVGIG (reference sequence). V was pared by 3 bases and J by 5 bases, with 10 bases between. The CDR3 runs 12 residues. CDR3 loop: CAWRGDLYGYTF. The CDR3 DNA sequence: TGTGCCTGGAGGGGGGACCTTTATGGCTACACCTTC.